What follows describes a single T cell receptor (beta chain). Between the trimmed V and J ends, which lost 2 bases and 3 bases, there was a span of 13 bases. This CDR3 has 16 amino acids. Germline CDR1 MNHEY, CDR2 SVGAGI. This specimen comes from a study of identifying expanded T cells in peripheral blood. TCRdb keeps only in-frame clones here, not all; method: immunoSEQ multiplex PCR. The profile shows approximately 110,000 clones, around nine tenths of them singletons. This receptor was identified in a person aged 18-70 years in good health. The chain carries TRBV6-5 and TRBJ2-2; a weak D match, TRBD1 (7 bases). The sequenced sample consisted of blood. The CDR3 DNA is TGTGCCAGCAGTTACCCCAGGGGGGTCGACACCGGGGAGCTGTTTTTT. It encodes CASSYPRGVDTGELFF.